This T cell receptor beta chain originates from a study of OX40 agonist ivuxolimab in advanced cancers. Background on the study: At doses from 0.01 to 10 mg/kg, patients were given intravenous ivuxolimab every 2 weeks. Patients treated during dose escalation were battling hepatocellular carcinoma, melanoma, renal cell or head and neck cancer.

TCRdb keeps only in-frame clones here, not all; method: immunoSEQ multiplex PCR. The sample has some 86,000 clones, about 89% seen once. Germline CDR1 SGHVS, CDR2 FQNEAQ. This CDR3 region has 15 residues. Losses at the gene ends were 5 bases for V and 4 bases for J; bases not matched to a gene: 7. This clonotype was sampled from an adult with an advanced solid tumor such as melanoma, head and neck, liver or kidney cancer. The input for sequencing was CD4+ or CD8+ T cells sorted from blood, taken in a trial of the OX40 agonist ivuxolimab. The J gene is TRBJ2-7, the V gene TRBV7-8; 11 nucleotides agree with TRBD1. Here the CDR3 reads CASSGGQGAVYEQYF. In nucleotides, the CDR3 is TGTGCCAGCAGCGGCGGACAGGGGGCCGTTTACGAGCAGTACTTC. Full variable domain (remainder filled in from reference TRBV7-8 and TRBJ2-7): GAGVSQSPRYKVAKRGQDVALRCDPISGHVSLFWYQQALGQGPEFLTYFQNEAQLDKSGLPSDRFFAERPEGSVSTLKIQRTQQEDSAVYLCASSGGQGAVYEQYFGPGTRLTVT.